These 30 T cell receptor beta chains originate from one sample sequenced in a study of blood T cell repertoires in COVID-19. TCRdb keeps only in-frame clones here, not all; method: immunoSEQ multiplex PCR. The table shows some 500,000 clones, with roughly nine tenths occurring only once. The specimen sequenced was peripheral blood. These receptors all come from a woman aged 50 to 60 with COVID-19, enrolled during active disease.

The J gene is TRBJ1-4, the V gene TRBV28, with a weak D call TRBD1 (5 bases). V was pared by 6 bases and J by 5 bases, with 16 bases between. Germline V gives CDR1 MDHEN, CDR2 SYDVKM. This CDR3 is built from 15 residues. CDR3 nucleotides: TGTGCCAGCAGCCCCGGGATGGGGGGGAATGAAAAACTGTTTTTT. Translating gives CASSPGMGGNEKLFF. Combining the CDR3 with reference TRBV28 and TRBJ1-4 gives the whole variable domain DVKVTQSSRYLVKRTGEKVFLECVQDMDHENMFWYRQDPGLGLRLIYFSYDVKMKEKGDIPEGYSVSREKKERFSLILESASTNQTSMYLCASSPGMGGNEKLFFGSGTQLSVL.

This chain joins TRBV12-5 and TRBJ1-3; D is possibly TRBD1 (5 bases). Trimming shortened V by 0 bases and J by 0 bases, and 12 bases separated the two germline ends. The length of the CDR3 is 17 residues. Germline loops: CDR1 LGHNT, CDR2 FRNRAP. DNA of the CDR3: TGTGCTAGTGGTTTGGTTCGGGACTCCGGCTCTGGAAACACCATATATTTT. Protein product: CASGLVRDSGSGNTIYF.

This chain uses TRBV10-1 with TRBJ2-7; D not certain. Germline lookup yields CDR1 WNHNN and CDR2 SYGVQD (reference sequence). V lost 9 bases to trimming and J lost 2 bases, with 5 bases between them. This CDR3 has 10 residues. CDR3 region: CASITYEQYF. The CDR3 DNA sequence: TGCGCCAGTATTACCTACGAGCAGTACTTC.

The chain employs TRBV2 and TRBJ1-2, with D possibly matching TRBD1 (5 bases). In germline, CDR1 is SNHLY, CDR2 FYNNEI. The CDR3 spans 12 residues. V lost 7 bases, J lost 4 bases, and 10 bases lay in between. CDR3 bases: TGTGCCAGCAAACAGGCAATCTATGGCTACACCTTC. This codes for CASKQAIYGYTF. The whole variable domain, remainder taken from reference TRBV2 and TRBJ1-2, is EPEVTQTPSHQVTQMGQEVILRCVPISNHLYFYWYRQILGQKVEFLVSFYNNEISEKSEIFDDQFSVERPDGSNFTLKIRSTKLEDSAMYFCASKQAIYGYTFGSGTRLTVV.

The rearrangement joins TRBV4-1 to TRBJ1-4, with D tentatively TRBD1 (5 bases). V lost 4 bases and J 6 bases, leaving 15 bases between the germline ends. The CDR3 length is 15 residues. The germline V gene encodes CDR1 MGHRA and CDR2 YSYEKL. In DNA, the CDR3 is TGCGCCAGCAGCCCCCCGGGACGGGAGCATGAAAAACTGTTTTTT. Translated: CASSPPGREHEKLFF.

V gene TRBV27 combines with J gene TRBJ2-1, with TRBD1 identical over 9 bases. The trim removed 5 bases at V and 6 bases at J, leaving 5 bases unmatched. This CDR3 has 14 amino acids. Germline values: CDR1 MNHEY, CDR2 SMNVEV (reference sequence). The CDR3 reads CASSPDRGGNEQFF. The DNA of the CDR3 is TGTGCCAGCAGTCCGGACAGGGGAGGCAATGAGCAGTTCTTC.

This rearrangement joins TRBV7-9 to TRBJ1-5; 7 bases agree with TRBD1. Germline V CDR1 and CDR2: SEHNR, FQNEAQ (reference sequence). The CDR3 is 16 residues long. With V trimmed by 5 bases and J by 0 bases, 7 bases remained unmatched. The DNA for the CDR3 is TGTGCCAGCAGCCGAGGGACAGCCAATAGCAATCAGCCCCAGCATTTT. It is translated as CASSRGTANSNQPQHF.

A single count supports this clone. The V and J genes are TRBV5-1 and TRBJ2-7, with D possibly matching TRBD1 (5 bases). V was trimmed by 0 bases and J by 6 bases, leaving 13 bases between them. This CDR3 contains 14 residues. From germline, CDR1 is SGHRS and CDR2 YFSETQ. Here the CDR3 DNA reads TGCGCCAGCAGCTTGGATACAGGACCCCGCGAGCAGTACTTC. As protein: CASSLDTGPREQYF.

The chain couples TRBV5-1 to TRBJ1-1; D may be TRBD1 (5 bases). The CDR3 covers 15 residues. Trimming cost V 4 bases and J 4 bases, with 17 bases left between them. Germline CDR1 is SGHRS and CDR2 is YFSETQ. CDR3 sequence: CASSPQISGGTEAFF. DNA for the CDR3: TGCGCCAGCAGCCCACAGATTTCGGGGGGCACTGAAGCTTTCTTT.

The rearrangement links TRBV5-4 to TRBJ1-1, with a tentative D call TRBD1 (6 bases). Germline-derived CDR1 and CDR2 are SGHNT and YYREEE (reference sequence). CDR3 length: 13 residues. Trimming removed 4 bases at V and 6 bases at J, with 13 bases between. The CDR3 coding sequence is TGTGCCAGCAGCCCTCCGACAGGCTCTGAAGCTTTCTTT. Translating it yields CASSPPTGSEAFF.

The rearrangement joins TRBV27 to TRBJ2-7, with D maybe TRBD2 (6 bases). Germline V gene sequence: CDR1 MNHEY, CDR2 SMNVEV (reference sequence). V was shortened by 3 bases and J by 3 bases, with 12 bases between the two germline ends. This CDR3 has 14 residues. Here the CDR3 DNA reads TGTGCCAGCAGTTTGGGGACTTCTTACTACGAGCAGTACTTC. It yields the protein CASSLGTSYYEQYF.

The V gene is TRBV3-1 (or the pseudogene TRBV3-2), the J gene TRBJ2-7; 7 nucleotides agree with TRBD2. V was pared by 3 bases and J by 3 bases, with 11 bases of the junction left unmatched. Germline CDR1 reads LGHDT; CDR2 reads YNNKEL (reference sequence). CDR3 size: 16 residues. CDR3 DNA sequence: TGTGCCAGCAGCCAGGAGCAGACTAGCTTTAACTACGAGCAGTACTTC. It is translated as CASSQEQTSFNYEQYF.

This chain connects TRBV7-9 to TRBJ1-2; D unresolved. Trimming took 3 bases from V and 4 from J, leaving 15 bases between them. CDR3 size: 15 residues. Germline lookup yields CDR1 SEHNR and CDR2 FQNEAQ (reference sequence). CDR3 in DNA: TGTGCCAGCAGCTTCCTAACAGCGGCCCTCTATGGCTACACCTTC. Translating gives CASSFLTAALYGYTF.

This chain links TRBV9 with TRBJ2-2; no clear D gene. The V gene's germline CDR1 is SGDLS and CDR2 YYNGEE. V lost 5 bases and J lost 0, with 5 bases in between. The CDR3 has 13 residues. In DNA, the CDR3 is TGTGCCAGCAGACAGTCGAACACCGGGGAGCTGTTTTTT. Protein: CASRQSNTGELFF.

The chain uses TRBV6-1 and TRBJ2-3, with D tentatively TRBD1 (5 bases). V dropped 2 bases and J dropped 2 bases, with 11 bases sitting between them. The CDR3 runs to 15 residues. The germline CDR1 and CDR2 sequences are MNHNS and SASEGT. The CDR3 protein is CASSERQTVTDTQYF. CDR3 DNA: TGTGCCAGCAGTGAACGACAGACAGTCACAGATACGCAGTATTTT.

The chain carries TRBV10-3 and TRBJ2-1; TRBD2 might be the D (6 bases). Germline-derived CDR1 and CDR2 are ENHRY and SYGVKD. The CDR3 consists of 14 residues. Deletions cut 0 bases from V and 7 bases from J, with 10 bases between. CDR3 DNA sequence: TGTGCCATCAGTGAGTCGACTGGGGGGAATGAGCAGTTCTTC. This codes for CAISESTGGNEQFF.

This clone was observed a single time. The chain combines TRBV29-1 with TRBJ2-3; 7 bases fit TRBD2. The CDR3 covers 13 residues. V gave up 5 bases and J gave up 6 bases; unmatched junction bases: 8. Germline CDR1 reads SQVTM; CDR2 reads ANQGSEA. The CDR3 DNA sequence: TGCAGCGTTTTATCAGCGGGGCCGGATACGCAGTATTTT. This translates into CSVLSAGPDTQYF.

This rearrangement joins TRBV29-1 to TRBJ2-2, with TRBD1 matching 10 bases. Germline V lookup: CDR1 SQVTM, CDR2 ANQGSEA. J lost 6 bases, V lost 7 bases, and 5 bases had no gene match. The CDR3 extends over 13 amino acids. The CDR3 region is CSGGDRGPGELFF. The CDR3 region has the DNA TGCAGCGGGGGGGACAGGGGCCCCGGGGAGCTGTTTTTT.

The V gene is TRBV27, the J gene TRBJ1-2; D might be TRBD1 (6 bases). Germline-derived CDR1 and CDR2 are MNHEY and SMNVEV (reference sequence). V gave up 6 bases and J gave up 4 bases, with 18 bases separating them. The CDR3 length is 15 residues. CDR3 bases: TGTGCCAGCAGCCTAGGGCAGGGGCCGGTCTATGGCTACACCTTC. This sequence encodes CASSLGQGPVYGYTF.

The chain joins TRBV3-1 (or the pseudogene TRBV3-2) to TRBJ1-2; 10 bases agree with TRBD1. The J segment lost 4 bases and the V segment lost 1 base, leaving 3 bases of the junction unmatched. Germline V gene data show CDR1 as LGHDT and CDR2 as YNNKEL (reference sequence). CDR3 length: 15 residues. In DNA, the CDR3 is TGTGCCAGCAGCCAAGGCGGGACAGGGGCCTATGGCTACACCTTC. Its protein is CASSQGGTGAYGYTF.

The chain carries TRBV24-1 and TRBJ2-5, with D unclear. This CDR3 is built from 13 residues. The V and J ends lost 3 bases and 4 bases respectively, with 8 bases between them. Germline CDR1 reads KGHDR; CDR2 reads SFDVKD. The CDR3: CATSDRVVETQYF. Here the CDR3 DNA reads TGTGCCACCAGTGATCGGGTGGTAGAGACCCAGTACTTC.

V usage is TRBV15 and J usage is TRBJ1-1; D ambiguous. The CDR3 runs to 15 residues. The germline V and J ends were trimmed by 2 bases and 0 bases, with 10 bases remaining between them. The germline CDR1 and CDR2 sequences are LNHNV and YYDKDF (reference sequence). The CDR3 bases are TGTGCCACCAGCAGACTTACAGTTATGAACACTGAAGCTTTCTTT. Translating gives CATSRLTVMNTEAFF.

V and J are TRBV6-5 and TRBJ2-7; D is unresolved. The CDR3 runs 13 residues. Looked up from germline, CDR1 is MNHEY and CDR2 is SVGAGI. The germline V and J ends were trimmed by 5 bases and 4 bases, with 12 bases remaining between them. The CDR3 loop is CASSRTLGYEQYF. CDR3 DNA sequence: TGTGCCAGCAGTCGAACCCTAGGATACGAGCAGTACTTC.

The chain combines TRBV21-1 with TRBJ1-1. TRBV21-1 is annotated as a pseudogene. The CDR3 is 11 residues long. The CDR3: CASSKRGEAFF. The CDR3 DNA is TGTGCCAGCAGCAAACGCGGCGAAGCTTTCTTT.

This chain links TRBV2 with TRBJ1-1; D is undetermined. CDR1 is SNHLY and CDR2 is FYNNEI in the germline V gene. The CDR3 has 14 amino acids. V dropped 7 bases and J dropped 1 base, with 13 bases sitting between them. The CDR3, as DNA: TGTGCCAGCACCTTAGACAACGGGAACACTGAAGCTTTCTTT. Its protein product is CASTLDNGNTEAFF.

This rearrangement joins TRBV9 to TRBJ1-2; perhaps TRBD1 as D (6 bases). The CDR3 runs to 15 residues. V was shortened by 4 bases and J by 7 bases, with 20 bases between the two germline ends. Germline lookup yields CDR1 SGDLS and CDR2 YYNGEE. CDR3 sequence reads: CASSPWGHPVGGYTF. Here the CDR3 DNA reads TGTGCCAGCAGCCCCTGGGGACACCCCGTTGGTGGCTACACCTTC.

The rearrangement links TRBV6-5 to TRBJ2-7, with 7 nucleotides matching TRBD1. Germline CDR1 reads MNHEY; CDR2 reads SVGAGI. CDR3 length: 14 amino acids. The V segment lost 5 bases and the J segment 6 bases; nucleotides outside the gene matches: 10. CDR3 sequence: CASSLLTGYGEQYF. CDR3 DNA sequence: TGTGCCAGCAGTCTTCTGACAGGGTACGGCGAGCAGTACTTC.

The J gene is TRBJ2-7, the V gene TRBV2, with TRBD2 matching 8 bases. J gave up 5 bases and V 0 bases, and 6 bases lay outside the gene matches. This CDR3 region has 15 residues. Germline V gene data show CDR1 as SNHLY and CDR2 as FYNNEI. The CDR3 region is CASSEAGSGGNEQYF. Here the CDR3 DNA reads TGTGCCAGCAGTGAAGCGGGGAGCGGGGGTAACGAGCAGTACTTC.

The CDR3 loop is CASSLGPTGGGAGYTF. Written as DNA, the CDR3 is TGTGCCAGCAGCTTGGGACCGACAGGTGGAGGTGCTGGCTACACCTTC. The V gene is TRBV7-2, the J gene TRBJ1-2; D possibly corresponds to TRBD1 (6 bases). With 3 bases removed from V and 7 bases from J, the gap between germline ends came to 21 bases. CDR1 is SGHTA and CDR2 is FQGNSA in the germline V gene. This CDR3 contains 16 residues.

This clone occurred a few times. In DNA, the CDR3 is TGTGCCAGCAGGCTTACTAGCGGGACCTACAATGAGCAGTTCTTC. It encodes CASRLTSGTYNEQFF. This chain uses TRBV6-5 with TRBJ2-1; 10 bases agree with TRBD2. From germline, CDR1 is MNHEY and CDR2 SVGAGI. V was clipped by 6 bases and J by 2 bases; unmatched bases: 4. The CDR3 consists of 15 residues.